These 16 T cell receptor beta chains share one sample of origin, sequenced in a study of T cell responses to AZD1222 COVID-19 vaccine. Sequencing used immunoSEQ multiplex PCR; TCRdb keeps in-frame clones, though not all of them. Altogether over 200,000 clones are present, about 94% being singletons, with the ten largest covering approximately 1.5%. This specimen was peripheral blood, taken 28 days after the second dose of the MenACWY control vaccine. The source of these receptors is an adult who received the MenACWY meningococcal vaccine as a control.

The V call is TRBV18, the J call TRBJ2-3; 10 bases are shared with TRBD2. The CDR3 spans 16 residues. Germline CDR1 and CDR2: KGHSH and LQKENI. V was clipped by 1 base and J by 5 bases; unmatched bases: 6. CDR3: CASSPRSSGGGDTQYF. DNA of the CDR3: TGTGCCAGCTCACCACGATCTAGCGGGGGTGGAGATACGCAGTATTTT.

The gene calls are TRBV18 and TRBJ2-2; D possibly corresponds to TRBD1 (5 bases). V shed 0 bases and J shed 7 bases, with 15 bases lying between them. Looked up from germline, CDR1 is KGHSH and CDR2 is LQKENI. The CDR3 is 16 amino acids. CDR3 residues: CASSPPFRDSNGELFF. CDR3 DNA sequence: TGTGCCAGCTCACCACCGTTCCGTGACAGCAACGGGGAGCTGTTTTTT. The full variable domain, with the rest looked up from reference TRBV18 and TRBJ2-2, is NAGVMQNPRHLVRRRGQEARLRCSPMKGHSHVYWYRQLPEEGLKFMVYLQKENIIDESGMPKERFSAEFPKEGPSILRIQQVVRGDSAAYFCASSPPFRDSNGELFFGEGSRLTVL.

This rearrangement joins TRBV5-1 to TRBJ2-2; D is possibly TRBD2 (5 bases). Trimming removed 3 bases from V and 2 bases from J, with 11 bases in between. CDR3 length: 15 amino acids. Germline CDR1 SGHRS, CDR2 YFSETQ. CDR3 region: CASSSSGINTGELFF. CDR3 nucleotide sequence: TGCGCCAGCAGCTCTTCCGGGATCAACACCGGGGAGCTGTTTTTT.

The J gene is TRBJ2-5, the V gene TRBV7-2; D is uncertain. Germline values: CDR1 SGHTA, CDR2 FQGNSA. The CDR3 is 12 residues long. V was cut by 1 base and J by 7 bases, with 7 bases left in between. The CDR3 DNA sequence: TGTGCCAGCAGCTTAGGAGGTGGGACCCAGTACTTC. It codes for CASSLGGGTQYF.

The rearrangement links TRBV28 to TRBJ1-5; D is unclear. Germline V gives CDR1 MDHEN, CDR2 SYDVKM. Deletions cut 8 bases from V and 4 bases from J, with 9 bases between. This CDR3 is 12 amino acids long. The CDR3 protein is CASAQRNQPQHF. The CDR3 DNA reads as TGTGCCAGCGCACAAAGAAATCAGCCCCAGCATTTT. Based on the CDR3 plus reference TRBV28 and TRBJ1-5, the full variable domain is DVKVTQSSRYLVKRTGEKVFLECVQDMDHENMFWYRQDPGLGLRLIYFSYDVKMKEKGDIPEGYSVSREKKERFSLILESASTNQTSMYLCASAQRNQPQHFGDGTRLSIL.

V is TRBV30 and J is TRBJ2-7; TRBD2 agrees at 10 bases. Trimming took 5 bases from V and 5 from J; bases not matched to a gene: 9. CDR3 length: 14 residues. Germline V CDR1 and CDR2: GTSNPN, SVGIG (reference sequence). CDR3 loop: CAWVELAGGDEQYF. CDR3 DNA: TGTGCCTGGGTAGAATTAGCGGGGGGTGACGAGCAGTACTTC.

The rearrangement joins TRBV30 to TRBJ2-1, with D unclear. The CDR3 sequence is 12 residues long. With 0 bases removed from V and 6 bases from J, the gap between germline ends came to 6 bases. Germline V gives CDR1 GTSNPN, CDR2 SVGIG (reference sequence). CDR3 DNA: TGTGCCTGGAGTGTGGGCTCCAATGAGCAGTTCTTC. Encoded protein: CAWSVGSNEQFF.

V and J are TRBV5-8 and TRBJ2-5, with 7 nucleotides matching TRBD2. V was clipped by 4 bases and J by 1 base; unmatched bases: 10. This CDR3 is 16 amino acids long. Per germline, CDR1 SGHTS and CDR2 YDEGEE. The CDR3 loop reads CASSASGGASQETQYF. In DNA, the CDR3 is TGTGCCAGCAGCGCTAGCGGAGGGGCCTCCCAAGAGACCCAGTACTTC.

Regarding this clone: Relative to the germline gene, one junction end is altered; a read error may explain this. This chain joins TRBV3-1 (or the pseudogene TRBV3-2) and TRBJ2-4; 9 bases match TRBD2. Germline assignment: CDR1 LGHDT and CDR2 YNNKEL (reference sequence). This CDR3 spans 12 amino acids. The DNA of the CDR3 is TGTGCCAGCAGCCAAGGGACTAGCGTGCTAGACTTC. It is translated as CASSQGTSVLDF.

The rearrangement joins TRBV5-8 to TRBJ1-4; D possibly corresponds to TRBD1 (5 bases). Between the trimmed V and J ends, which lost 5 bases and 6 bases, there was a span of 14 bases. Looked up from germline, CDR1 is SGHTS and CDR2 is YDEGEE. The CDR3 length is 14 residues. The CDR3 sequence: CASRSWGKHEKLFF. The CDR3, as DNA: TGTGCCAGCAGGTCGTGGGGGAAACATGAAAAACTGTTTTTT.

The CDR3 loop is CASSRIYGYTF. The CDR3 coding sequence is TGTGCCAGCAGTCGAATCTATGGCTACACCTTC. This chain uses TRBV12-3 or TRBV12-4 with TRBJ1-2; no clear D. Trimming took off 5 bases at V and 4 bases at J, with 5 bases between the two ends. The CDR3 totals 11 residues.

The chain couples TRBV15 to TRBJ2-3; D is unresolved. This CDR3 has 13 amino acids. V shed 1 base and J shed 0 bases, with 2 bases lying between them. The germline V gene has CDR1 LNHNV and CDR2 YYDKDF (reference sequence). This CDR3 reads CATSRVSTDTQYF. The CDR3 bases are TGTGCCACCAGCAGAGTTAGCACAGATACGCAGTATTTT.

The rearrangement links TRBV10-3 to TRBJ2-2; either TRBD1 or TRBD2 may supply D (6 bases each). With 0 bases removed from V and 5 bases from J, the gap between germline ends came to 10 bases. Per germline, CDR1 ENHRY and CDR2 SYGVKD. This CDR3 has 15 amino acids. DNA for the CDR3: TGTGCCATCAGTGAGTCCCAGGGGAGGACCGGGGAGCTGTTTTTT. Amino acid sequence: CAISESQGRTGELFF.

This clone was observed once. The chain uses TRBV2 and TRBJ2-1, with TRBD2 matching 8 bases. V shed 8 bases, J shed 4 bases, and the junction held 4 bases outside the gene matches. Germline CDR1 and CDR2: SNHLY and FYNNEI. This CDR3 is built from 13 residues. The CDR3 sequence is CASSERGYNEQFF. For the CDR3, the DNA is TGTGCCAGCTCCGAGCGGGGGTACAATGAGCAGTTCTTC.

V usage is TRBV11-3 and J usage is TRBJ2-1, with TRBD1 matching 8 bases. With 6 bases clipped from V and 11 bases from J, the junction kept 9 bases outside the gene matches. Germline CDR1 reads SGHNT; CDR2 reads YENEEA. The CDR3 consists of 13 residues. CDR3 DNA: TGTGCCAGCAGTAAAATTACAGGGGGTAAGCAGTTCTTC. It yields the protein CASSKITGGKQFF. Full variable domain (outside the CDR3, taken from reference TRBV11-3 and TRBJ2-1): EAGVVQSPRYKIIEKKQPVAFWCNPISGHNTLYWYLQNLGQGPELLIRYENEEAVDDSQLPKDRFSAERLKGVDSTLKIQPAELGDSAVYLCASSKITGGKQFFGPGTRLTVL.

The chain uses TRBV7-2 and TRBJ1-5; TRBD1 agrees at 8 bases. The length of the CDR3 is 16 residues. Germline CDR1 reads SGHTA; CDR2 reads FQGNSA. V shed 2 bases, J shed 3 bases, and the junction held 6 bases outside the gene matches. DNA of the CDR3: TGTGCCAGCAGCTTACGGCAGGGGGCCGTCAATCAGCCCCAGCATTTT. This sequence encodes CASSLRQGAVNQPQHF.